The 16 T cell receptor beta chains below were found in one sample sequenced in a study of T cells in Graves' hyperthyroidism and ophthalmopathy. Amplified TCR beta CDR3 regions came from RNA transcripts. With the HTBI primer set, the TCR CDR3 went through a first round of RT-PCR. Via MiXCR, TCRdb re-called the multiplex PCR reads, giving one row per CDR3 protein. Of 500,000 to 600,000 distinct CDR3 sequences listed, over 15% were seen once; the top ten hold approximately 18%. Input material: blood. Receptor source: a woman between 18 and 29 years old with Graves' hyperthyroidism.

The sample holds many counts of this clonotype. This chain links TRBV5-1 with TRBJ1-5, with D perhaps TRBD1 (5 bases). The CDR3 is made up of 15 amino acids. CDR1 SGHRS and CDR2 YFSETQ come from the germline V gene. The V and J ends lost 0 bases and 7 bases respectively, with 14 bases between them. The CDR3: CASSLEGRGRQPQHF. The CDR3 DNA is TGCGCCAGCAGCTTGGAGGGTCGGGGCAGACAGCCCCAGCATTTT.

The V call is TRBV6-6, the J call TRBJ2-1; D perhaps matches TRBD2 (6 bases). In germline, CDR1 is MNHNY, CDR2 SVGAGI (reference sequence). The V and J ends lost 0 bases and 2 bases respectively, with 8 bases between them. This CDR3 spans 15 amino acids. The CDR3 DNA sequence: TGTGCCAGCAGTTACTCGGGACTCCCCTACAATGAGCAGTTCTTC. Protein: CASSYSGLPYNEQFF.

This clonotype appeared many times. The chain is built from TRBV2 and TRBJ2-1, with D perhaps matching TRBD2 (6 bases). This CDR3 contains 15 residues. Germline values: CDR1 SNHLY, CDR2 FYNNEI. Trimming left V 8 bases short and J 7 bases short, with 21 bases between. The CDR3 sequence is CASLGAGMRGNEQFF. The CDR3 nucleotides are TGTGCCAGCTTAGGGGCGGGGATGAGGGGAAATGAGCAGTTCTTC. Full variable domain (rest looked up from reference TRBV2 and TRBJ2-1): EPEVTQTPSHQVTQMGQEVILRCVPISNHLYFYWYRQILGQKVEFLVSFYNNEISEKSEIFDDQFSVERPDGSNFTLKIRSTKLEDSAMYFCASLGAGMRGNEQFFGPGTRLTVL.

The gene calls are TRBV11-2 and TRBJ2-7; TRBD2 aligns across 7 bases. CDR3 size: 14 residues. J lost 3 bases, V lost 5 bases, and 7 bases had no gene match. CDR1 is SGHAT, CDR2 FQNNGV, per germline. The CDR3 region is CASSLAEISYEQYF. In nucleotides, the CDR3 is TGTGCCAGCAGCCTAGCGGAGATTAGCTACGAGCAGTACTTC.

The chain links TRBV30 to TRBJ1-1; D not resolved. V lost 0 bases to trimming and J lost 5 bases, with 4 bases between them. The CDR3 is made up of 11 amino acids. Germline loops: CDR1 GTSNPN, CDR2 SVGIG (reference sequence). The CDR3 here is CAWSVQTEAFF. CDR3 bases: TGTGCCTGGAGTGTACAGACTGAAGCTTTCTTT.

The CDR3 is CATTPGQGGSYEQYF. In nucleotides, the CDR3 is TGTGCCACAACACCGGGACAGGGCGGTTCCTACGAGCAGTACTTC. V and J are TRBV19 and TRBJ2-7; 9 nucleotides agree with TRBD1. This CDR3 spans 15 amino acids. V shed 10 bases, J shed 1 base, and the junction held 11 bases outside the gene matches. Germline V gene sequence: CDR1 LNHDA, CDR2 SQIVND (reference sequence).

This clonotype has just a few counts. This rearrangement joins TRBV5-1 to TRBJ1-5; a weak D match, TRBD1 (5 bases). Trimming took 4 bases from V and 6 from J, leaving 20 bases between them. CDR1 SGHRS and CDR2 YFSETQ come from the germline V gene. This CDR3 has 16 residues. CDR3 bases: TGCGCCAGCAGCCCATCCTGGAGAGGGGCCGGTCAGCCCCAGCATTTT. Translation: CASSPSWRGAGQPQHF.

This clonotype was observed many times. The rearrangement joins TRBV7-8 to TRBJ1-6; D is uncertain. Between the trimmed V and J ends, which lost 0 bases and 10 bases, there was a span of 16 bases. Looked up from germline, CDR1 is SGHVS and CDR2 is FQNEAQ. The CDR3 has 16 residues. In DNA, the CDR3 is TGTGCCAGCAGCTTAGCTCGGACCGAAGGGTACTCACCCCTCCACTTT. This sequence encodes CASSLARTEGYSPLHF.

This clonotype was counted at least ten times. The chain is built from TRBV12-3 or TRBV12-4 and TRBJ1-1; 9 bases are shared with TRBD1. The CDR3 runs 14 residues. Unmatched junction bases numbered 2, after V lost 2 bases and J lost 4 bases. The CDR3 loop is CASSLTGGVTEAFF. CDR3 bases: TGTGCCAGCAGTTTAACAGGGGGCGTCACTGAAGCTTTCTTT.

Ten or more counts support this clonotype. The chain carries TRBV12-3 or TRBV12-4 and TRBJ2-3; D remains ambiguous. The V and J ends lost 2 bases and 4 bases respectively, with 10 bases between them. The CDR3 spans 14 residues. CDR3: CASSLRRYPDTQYF. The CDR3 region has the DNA TGTGCCAGCAGTTTACGGCGTTACCCAGATACGCAGTATTTT.

The CDR3 is CASSERQRRVGGYTF. DNA of the CDR3: TGTGCCAGCAGTGAAAGACAGAGGAGGGTGGGTGGCTACACCTTC. This sequence joins TRBV6-1 and TRBJ1-2, with a weak D call TRBD1 (5 bases). The CDR3 is made up of 15 amino acids. V lost 2 bases and J 7 bases, leaving 17 bases between the germline ends. Germline-derived CDR1 and CDR2 are MNHNS and SASEGT.

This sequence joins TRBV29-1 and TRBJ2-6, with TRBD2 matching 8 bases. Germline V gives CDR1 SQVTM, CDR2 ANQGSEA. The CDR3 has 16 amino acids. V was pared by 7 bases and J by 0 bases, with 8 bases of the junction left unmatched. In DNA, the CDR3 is TGCAGCGCCCTAAGGGCGGGGGGCTCTGGGGCCAACGTCCTGACTTTC. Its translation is CSALRAGGSGANVLTF.

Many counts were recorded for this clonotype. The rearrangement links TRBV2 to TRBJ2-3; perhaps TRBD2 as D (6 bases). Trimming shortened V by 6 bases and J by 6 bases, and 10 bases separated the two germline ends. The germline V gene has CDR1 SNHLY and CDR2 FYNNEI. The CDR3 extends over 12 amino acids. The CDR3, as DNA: TGTGCCAGCAGCGGACTACTTGATACGCAGTATTTT. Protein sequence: CASSGLLDTQYF. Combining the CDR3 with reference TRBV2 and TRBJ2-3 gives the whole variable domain EPEVTQTPSHQVTQMGQEVILRCVPISNHLYFYWYRQILGQKVEFLVSFYNNEISEKSEIFDDQFSVERPDGSNFTLKIRSTKLEDSAMYFCASSGLLDTQYFGPGTRLTVL.

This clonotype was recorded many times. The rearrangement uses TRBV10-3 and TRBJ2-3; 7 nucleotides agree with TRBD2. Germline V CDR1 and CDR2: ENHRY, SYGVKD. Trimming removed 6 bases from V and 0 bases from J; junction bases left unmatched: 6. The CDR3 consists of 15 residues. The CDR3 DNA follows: TGTGCCATCAGCACACTAGCGAAAAGCACAGATACGCAGTATTTT. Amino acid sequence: CAISTLAKSTDTQYF.

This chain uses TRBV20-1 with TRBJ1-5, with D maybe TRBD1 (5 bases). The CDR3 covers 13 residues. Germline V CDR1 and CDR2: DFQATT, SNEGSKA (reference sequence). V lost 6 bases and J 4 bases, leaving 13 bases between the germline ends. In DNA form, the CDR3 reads TGCAGTGCCTTAGGGGCACAAAATCAGCCCCAGCATTTT. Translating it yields CSALGAQNQPQHF.

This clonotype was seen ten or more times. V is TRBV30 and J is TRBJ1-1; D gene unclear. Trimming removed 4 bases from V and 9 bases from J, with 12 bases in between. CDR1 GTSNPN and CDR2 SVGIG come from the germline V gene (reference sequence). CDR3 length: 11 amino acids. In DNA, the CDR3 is TGTGCCTGGACTATCGGGCCTCAAGCTTTCTTT. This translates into CAWTIGPQAFF.